This TCR beta chain was documented in a study of CD8+ T cells in alopecia areata. Looking at the study overall: Once tofacitinib had been taken for 6 to 18 months, 6 months off drug followed.

Whole-study findings and limits: Relative to normal scalp, lesional scalp, especially alopecia totalis/universalis, showed higher clonality.

This CDR3 has 11 amino acids. CDR1 SGHTA and CDR2 FQGNSA come from the germline V gene. V was pared by 8 bases and J by 6 bases, with 8 bases between. About this clone itself: Its target is not known.

Samples from alopecia areata patients were lesional scalp punch biopsies and peripheral blood. RNA extraction and reverse transcription yielded cDNA as sequencing template. The repertoire was sequenced with immunoSEQ multiplex PCR; TCRdb's copy has only in-frame clones and lacks some. The data show some 11,000 clones, more than 50% seen once. The chain carries TRBV7-2 and TRBJ2-1; D ambiguous. Source material: skin. This sequence was found in a human donor with alopecia areata. CDR3 DNA sequence: TGTGCCAGCTCGTCCGGCAATGAGCAGTTCTTC. Its translation is CASSSGNEQFF. The complete variable domain, with remaining parts taken from reference TRBV7-2 and TRBJ2-1, reads GAGVSQSPSNKVTEKGKDVELRCDPISGHTALYWYRQSLGQGLEFLIYFQGNSAPDKSGLPSDRFSAERTGGSVSTLTIQRTQQEDSAVYLCASSSGNEQFFGPGTRLTVL.